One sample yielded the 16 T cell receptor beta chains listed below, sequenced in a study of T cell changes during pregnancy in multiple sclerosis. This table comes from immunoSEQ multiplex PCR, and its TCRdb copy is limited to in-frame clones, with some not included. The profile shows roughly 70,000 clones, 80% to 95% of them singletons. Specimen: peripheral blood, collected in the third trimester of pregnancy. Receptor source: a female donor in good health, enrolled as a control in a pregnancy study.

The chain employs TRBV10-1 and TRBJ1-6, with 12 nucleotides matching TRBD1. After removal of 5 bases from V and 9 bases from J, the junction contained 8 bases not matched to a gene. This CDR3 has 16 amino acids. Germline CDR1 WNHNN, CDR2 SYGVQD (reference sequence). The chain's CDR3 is CASSSGTGGTVSPLHF. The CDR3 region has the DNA TGCGCCAGCAGTTCCGGGACAGGGGGCACGGTTTCACCCCTCCACTTT.

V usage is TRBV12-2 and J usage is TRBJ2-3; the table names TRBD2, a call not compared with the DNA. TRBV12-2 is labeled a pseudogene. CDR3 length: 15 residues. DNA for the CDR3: TGTGCAAGTCGCTATCCGGGACTAGCCACAGATACGCAGTATTTT. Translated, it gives CASRYPGLATDTQYF.

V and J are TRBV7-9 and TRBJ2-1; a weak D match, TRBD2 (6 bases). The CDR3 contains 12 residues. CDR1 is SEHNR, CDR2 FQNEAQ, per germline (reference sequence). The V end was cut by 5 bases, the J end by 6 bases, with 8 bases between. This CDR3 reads CASSPGVNEQFF. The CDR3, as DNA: TGTGCCAGCAGCCCGGGGGTCAATGAGCAGTTCTTC.

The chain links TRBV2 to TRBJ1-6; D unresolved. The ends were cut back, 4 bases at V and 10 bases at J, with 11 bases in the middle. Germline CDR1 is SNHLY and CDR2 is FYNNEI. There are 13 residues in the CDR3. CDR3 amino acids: CASSVGLRSPLHF. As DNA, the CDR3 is TGTGCCAGCAGTGTCGGCCTGAGGTCACCCCTCCACTTT.

The CDR3 DNA sequence: TGTGCCAGCAGGACGGGACAGGCGAACACTGAAGCTTTCTTT. Residues: CASRTGQANTEAFF. The V call is TRBV27, the J call TRBJ1-1; 8 bases fit TRBD1. V trimming: 6 bases; J trimming: 1 base; junction bases outside the gene matches: 4. The V gene's germline CDR1 is MNHEY and CDR2 SMNVEV (reference sequence). This CDR3 has 14 amino acids.

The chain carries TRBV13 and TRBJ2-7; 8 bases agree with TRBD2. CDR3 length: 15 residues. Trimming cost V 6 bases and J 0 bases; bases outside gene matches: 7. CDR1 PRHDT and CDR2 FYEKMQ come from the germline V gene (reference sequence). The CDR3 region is CASRFRLAGSYEQYF. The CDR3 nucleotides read TGTGCCAGCAGGTTCCGGCTAGCGGGCTCCTACGAGCAGTACTTC.

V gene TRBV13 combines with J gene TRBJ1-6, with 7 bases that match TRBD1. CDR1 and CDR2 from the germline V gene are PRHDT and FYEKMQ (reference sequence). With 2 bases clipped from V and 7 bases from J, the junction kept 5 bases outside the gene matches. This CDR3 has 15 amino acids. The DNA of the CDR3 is TGTGCCAGCAGCTTAAACAGGGGTCAGAATTCACCCCTCCACTTT. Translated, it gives CASSLNRGQNSPLHF.

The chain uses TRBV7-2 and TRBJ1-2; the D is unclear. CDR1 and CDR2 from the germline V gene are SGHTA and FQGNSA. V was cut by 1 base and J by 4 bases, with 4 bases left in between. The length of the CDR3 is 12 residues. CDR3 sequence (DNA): TGTGCCAGCAGCTTAGATCGCTATGGCTACACCTTC. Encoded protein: CASSLDRYGYTF.

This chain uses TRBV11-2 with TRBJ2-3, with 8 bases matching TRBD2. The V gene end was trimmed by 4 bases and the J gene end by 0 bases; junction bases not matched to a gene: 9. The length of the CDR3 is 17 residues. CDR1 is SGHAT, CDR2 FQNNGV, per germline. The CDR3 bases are TGTGCCAGCAGCTCGGAAACTAGCGGCATTAGCACAGATACGCAGTATTTT. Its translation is CASSSETSGISTDTQYF.

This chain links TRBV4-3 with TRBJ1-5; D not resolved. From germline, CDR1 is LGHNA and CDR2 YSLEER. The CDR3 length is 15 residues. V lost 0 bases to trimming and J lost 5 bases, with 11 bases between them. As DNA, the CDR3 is TGCGCCAGCAGCCAAGATATCACATCCTATCAGCCCCAGCATTTT. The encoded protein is CASSQDITSYQPQHF.

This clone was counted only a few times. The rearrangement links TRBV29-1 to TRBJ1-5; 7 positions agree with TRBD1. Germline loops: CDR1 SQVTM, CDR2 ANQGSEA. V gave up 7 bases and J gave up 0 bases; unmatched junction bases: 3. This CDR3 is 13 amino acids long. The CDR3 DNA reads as TGCAGCGCCGGGACAGATAGCAATCAGCCCCAGCATTTT. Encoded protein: CSAGTDSNQPQHF.

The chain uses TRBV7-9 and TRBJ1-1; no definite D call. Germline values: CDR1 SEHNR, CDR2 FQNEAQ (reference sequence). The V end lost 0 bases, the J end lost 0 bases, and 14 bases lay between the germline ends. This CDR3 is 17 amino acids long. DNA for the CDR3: TGTGCCAGCAGCTTAGCCCGAGAACTAAGCATGAACACTGAAGCTTTCTTT. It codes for CASSLARELSMNTEAFF.

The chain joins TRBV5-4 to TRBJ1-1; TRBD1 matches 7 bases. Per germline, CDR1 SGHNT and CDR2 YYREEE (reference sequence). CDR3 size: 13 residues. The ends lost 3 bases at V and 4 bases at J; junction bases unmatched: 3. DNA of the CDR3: TGTGCCAGCAGCTCAAGGGGGCCCACTGAAGCTTTCTTT. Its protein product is CASSSRGPTEAFF.

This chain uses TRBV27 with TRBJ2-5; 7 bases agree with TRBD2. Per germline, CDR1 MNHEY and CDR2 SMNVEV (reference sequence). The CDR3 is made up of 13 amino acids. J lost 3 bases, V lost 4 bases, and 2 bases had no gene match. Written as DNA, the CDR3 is TGTGCCAGCAGTTCGGCGGGGGAAGAGACCCAGTACTTC. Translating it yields CASSSAGEETQYF.

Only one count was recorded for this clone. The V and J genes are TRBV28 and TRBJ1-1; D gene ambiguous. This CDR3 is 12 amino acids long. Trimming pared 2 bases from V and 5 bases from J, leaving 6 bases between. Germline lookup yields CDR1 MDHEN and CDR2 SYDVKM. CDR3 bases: TGTGCCAGCAGTTTACCCACTACTGAAGCTTTCTTT. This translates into CASSLPTTEAFF.

In DNA form, the CDR3 reads TGTGCCAGCAGTGGAGCCTTAGCCAAAAACATTCAGTACTTC. Translation gives CASSGALAKNIQYF. The V gene is TRBV2, the J gene TRBJ2-4; D gene uncertain. Looked up from germline, CDR1 is SNHLY and CDR2 is FYNNEI. Trimming pared 4 bases from V and 0 bases from J, leaving 7 bases between. There are 14 residues in the CDR3.